This is a list of T cell receptor beta chains from one sample in a study of human T cells and chemical hapten exposure. TCRdb passed the RACE reads through MiXCR, listing each CDR3 protein once. The profile shows 300,000 to 450,000 distinct CDR3 sequences, around 5% of them singletons. Sequenced here: whole blood, sampled in connection with sensitization to the hapten diphenylcyclopropenone (DPC). These TCRs come from a woman aged 18-35 years with alopecia areata. Some clones in this sample may be carry-over from other donors' samples. Each CDR3 is given with its conserved first and last residue. D genes are given only for firm matches. Clone size is stated in some rows and not others, as once, few, many or a class when expanded.

abundance	v_gene	d_gene	j_gene	CDR3nt	CDR3aa
many	TRBV5-1	TRBD1	TRBJ2-3	TGCGCCAGCCGATTAAACAGGGGGCTAAGCACAGATACGCAGTATTTT	CASRLNRGLSTDTQYF
many	TRBV14	NA	TRBJ2-1	TGTGCCAGCAGTCCTAACTACTTTATTGACAATGAGCAGTTCTTC	CASSPNYFIDNEQFF
few	TRBV2	NA	TRBJ2-2	TGTGCCAGCAGTTCAGGGTCCGGGGAGCTGTTTTTT	CASSSGSGELFF
many	TRBV12-3/TRBV12-4	NA	TRBJ1-6	TGTGCCAGCAGGATGGAGGTCTCACCCCTCCACTTT	CASRMEVSPLHF
NA	TRBV27	TRBD2	TRBJ2-3	TGTGCCAGCCCACCCTGGGGGGGAGACAGCACAGATACGCAGTATTTT	CASPPWGGDSTDTQYF
NA	TRBV15	TRBD1	TRBJ2-3	TGTGCCACCAGCGAAGACAGGGGTCCGGATACGCAGTATTTT	CATSEDRGPDTQYF
many	TRBV3-1	NA	TRBJ1-1	TGTGCCAGCAGCCAAGTGCAGGGGAAGGGGAACACTGAAGCTTTCTTT	CASSQVQGKGNTEAFF
few	TRBV7-9	NA	TRBJ1-5	TGTGCCAGCAGCTTAGCGATGGGGACCAATCAGCCCCAGCATTTT	CASSLAMGTNQPQHF
many	TRBV27	NA	TRBJ1-6	TGTGCCAGCAGTCTTACAAGAATCGCCATACCGACATCACCCCTCCACTTT	CASSLTRIAIPTSPLHF
few	TRBV5-6	NA	TRBJ2-3	TGTGCCAGCAGCTTGGTGTACGGCGATACGCAGTATTTT	CASSLVYGDTQYF
many	TRBV28	NA	TRBJ1-1	TGTGCCAGCAGTTTATCGGGCGGTGAAGCTTTCTTT	CASSLSGGEAFF
many	TRBV11-2	TRBD1	TRBJ1-3	TGTGCCAGCAGCGAAACAGGGGTATCTGGAAACACCATATATTTT	CASSETGVSGNTIYF
NA	TRBV7-9	NA	TRBJ2-6	TGTGCCAGCAGCTTAGCGAGCGTCTCTGGGGCCAACGTCCTGACTTTC	CASSLASVSGANVLTF
few	TRBV10-3	NA	TRBJ1-2	TGTGCCATCAGTGAGATCCTCTCGGCGGGCTACACCTTC	CAISEILSAGYTF
few	TRBV5-1	TRBD2	TRBJ2-3	TGCGCCAGCAGCCCAGAGCGGGGAAGCACAGATACGCAGTATTTT	CASSPERGSTDTQYF
NA	TRBV7-3	TRBD2	TRBJ2-7	TGTGCCAGCAGCGTCGGGGGGTGGCCAGGCGAGCAGTACTTC	CASSVGGWPGEQYF
NA	TRBV10-3	TRBD1	TRBJ1-2	TGTGCCATCAGTGCCACCGGGACAGGGGGTAACTATGGCTACACCTTC	CAISATGTGGNYGYTF
NA	TRBV29-1	TRBD1	TRBJ1-5	TGCAGCGTTATGGGACAGGCGGGTCAGCCCCAGCATTTT	CSVMGQAGQPQHF
NA	TRBV6-4	NA	TRBJ2-2	TGTGCCAGCAGTGAATTCGGGAGAGCCGGGGAGCTGTTTTTT	CASSEFGRAGELFF
NA	TRBV6-2/TRBV6-3	NA	TRBJ2-3	TGTGCCAGCAGTTACACATTCAATGGGGCGGATACGCAGTATTTT	CASSYTFNGADTQYF
many	TRBV2	NA	TRBJ1-5	TGTGCCAGCAGTGTAGGGCTGGGTCAGCCCCAGCATTTT	CASSVGLGQPQHF
many	TRBV2	NA	TRBJ1-5	TGTGCCAGCACCGCGGAGGGCGGCGGCAATCAGCCCCAGCATTTT	CASTAEGGGNQPQHF
few	TRBV15	NA	TRBJ1-4	TGTGCCACCAGCAGAGATCCATCTAGGAGGGAAAAACTGTTTTTT	CATSRDPSRREKLFF
NA	TRBV12-3/TRBV12-4	TRBD2	TRBJ2-1	TGTGCCAGCAGTGCCAGCGGGGGGGCCGTCAATGAGCAGTTCTTC	CASSASGGAVNEQFF
medium-sized	TRBV27	NA	TRBJ1-2	TGTGCCAGCAGTCTGGATTACAGTAACTATGGCTACACCTTC	CASSLDYSNYGYTF
few	TRBV12-3/TRBV12-4	NA	TRBJ2-3	TGTGCCAGCAGTCTCTATTATACGCAGTATTTT	CASSLYYTQYF
NA	TRBV27	NA	TRBJ2-3	TGTGCCAGCAGTTGGTGGCGGGGTCGCGCAGATACGCAGTATTTT	CASSWWRGRADTQYF
many	TRBV4-2	NA	TRBJ1-6	TGTGCCAGCAGCCAAGAAAGAGGTCGTCTGCCTGGGAGCTCCTATAATTCACCCCTCCACTTT	CASSQERGRLPGSSYNSPLHF
few	TRBV2	TRBD1	TRBJ2-5	TGTGCCAGCAGCGACACAGGGGGCTACGGGACCCAGTACTTC	CASSDTGGYGTQYF
many	TRBV29-1	NA	TRBJ1-1	TGCAGCGTTGGGCAGGGGAATTGGGCTTTCTTT	CSVGQGNWAFF
few	TRBV5-1	NA	TRBJ2-7	TGCGCCAGCAGCTTGTTGAGTTTAACCTACGAGCAGTACTTC	CASSLLSLTYEQYF
NA	TRBV12-3/TRBV12-4	NA	TRBJ1-5	TGTGCCAGCAGTTTAATCGGTTATAGCAATCAGCCCCAGCATTTT	CASSLIGYSNQPQHF
many	TRBV29-1	TRBD2	TRBJ2-3	TGCAGCGTTGGCGAACTAGCGGGGGGGACAGATACGCAGTATTTT	CSVGELAGGTDTQYF
few	TRBV2	NA	TRBJ1-1	TGTGCCAGCAGTGAATTGGGGGGACTTGAAGCTTTCTTT	CASSELGGLEAFF
NA	TRBV5-1	NA	TRBJ1-1	TGCGCCAGCCGCCACCCCGGGAACACTGAAGCTTTCTTT	CASRHPGNTEAFF
NA	TRBV6-1	NA	TRBJ1-4	TGTGCCAGCAGTGAAGGGACGGTTAATGAAAAACTGTTTTTT	CASSEGTVNEKLFF
many	TRBV6-2/TRBV6-3	NA	TRBJ2-1	TGTGCCAGCAGTTACCGGGTAATCTCCTCCTACAATGAGCAGTTCTTC	CASSYRVISSYNEQFF
NA	TRBV12-3/TRBV12-4	TRBD1	TRBJ1-1	TGTGCCAGCAGAGCCGGGACAGGGGTTTTTAACACTGAAGCTTTCTTT	CASRAGTGVFNTEAFF
many	TRBV6-2/TRBV6-3	NA	TRBJ2-6	TGTGCCAGCAGCCTCTCTGGGGCCAACGTCCTGACTTTC	CASSLSGANVLTF
few	TRBV20-1	TRBD1	TRBJ2-3	TGCAGTGCTTCTTGGGACAGGGTTGATACGCAGTATTTT	CSASWDRVDTQYF
NA	TRBV5-6	NA	TRBJ1-1	TGTGCCAGCAGCTTGTACGAGGGCGGGACTTTCTTT	CASSLYEGGTFF
many	TRBV6-5	NA	TRBJ1-6	TGTGCCAGCAGTAATTTGGGGTTCTCGGAGGGGTCACCCCTCCACTTT	CASSNLGFSEGSPLHF
few	TRBV12-3/TRBV12-4	NA	TRBJ2-1	TGTGCCAGCAGTTCTAGCAGGCGAGAGCAGTTCTTC	CASSSSRREQFF
few	TRBV27	NA	TRBJ2-5	TGTGCCAGCAGTTTGGGCGGGGTTGGGACCCAGTACTTC	CASSLGGVGTQYF
many	TRBV20-1	NA	TRBJ2-1	TGCAGTGCTAGAGATCGATGGGGGGACTACAATGAGCAGTTCTTC	CSARDRWGDYNEQFF
few	TRBV12-3/TRBV12-4	NA	TRBJ2-5	TGTGCCAGCAGTTTAGGGTATGGAGAGACCCAGTACTTC	CASSLGYGETQYF
NA	TRBV6-2/TRBV6-3	NA	TRBJ2-3	TGTGCCAGCCCTATCATATGCACAGATACGCAGTATTTT	CASPIICTDTQYF
many	TRBV29-1	NA	TRBJ1-3	TGCAGCGCACAGGCCTCTGGAAACACCATATATTTT	CSAQASGNTIYF
few	TRBV6-5	TRBD2	TRBJ2-3	TGTGCCAGCAGTTTAGCGACTAGCGGGGGGTTCACAGATACGCAGTATTTT	CASSLATSGGFTDTQYF
NA	TRBV14	NA	TRBJ2-3	TGTGCCAGCCGAGGGGGGTTTGGAGATACGCAGTATTTT	CASRGGFGDTQYF
NA	TRBV7-3	NA	TRBJ2-1	TGTGCCAGCAGCTCGTTCACAGGGACCCCCTACAATGAGCAGTTCTTC	CASSSFTGTPYNEQFF